These 5 T cell receptor beta chains share one sample of origin, sequenced in a study of T cell repertoires in cytomegalovirus infection (dated 2019 in TCRdb). Sequencing took place on an Illumina HiSeq 1500. TCRdb reran the public reads through fastp at Q25 and MiXCR, keeping productive beta chains. Rows with a matching CDR3 protein are joined into one entry that keeps the most common DNA and genes. The sample table holds under 850,000 distinct CDR3 sequences, of which 35% to 40% were seen once. Roughly 2.8% of the sample comes from the top ten. The specimen was PBMCs. These receptors originate from a human donor in good health (CMV status not recorded). Some clones in this sample may be carry-over from other donors' samples.

The CDR3 spells CSATTAGVGEKLFF. In DNA, the CDR3 is TGCAGTGCCACCACGGCAGGGGTTGGGGAAAAACTGTTTTTT. The chain carries TRBV20-1 and TRBJ1-4; D is perhaps TRBD1 (6 bases). This CDR3 region has 14 residues. Per the germline V gene, CDR1 is DFQATT and CDR2 is SNEGSKA (reference sequence). Between the trimmed V and J ends, which lost 6 bases and 8 bases, there was a span of 19 bases.

This clonotype has a count of ten or more. This chain connects TRBV28 to TRBJ2-1; the D gene is possibly TRBD1 (6 bases). V dropped 5 bases and J dropped 0 bases, with 20 bases sitting between them. The CDR3 loop spans 18 amino acids. Per the germline V gene, CDR1 is MDHEN and CDR2 is SYDVKM. The CDR3 sequence is CASSPGKTGSTSYNEQFF. CDR3 sequence (DNA): TGTGCCAGCAGTCCGGGAAAAACAGGGTCTACCTCCTACAATGAGCAGTTCTTC.

The CDR3 nucleotides are TGTGCCAGCTCAGCCTCTAGCGGGGGTCAAGAGACCCAGTACTTC. Encoded protein: CASSASSGGQETQYF. The rearrangement joins TRBV18 to TRBJ2-5, with 10 bases matching TRBD2. CDR1 KGHSH and CDR2 LQKENI come from the germline V gene. CDR3 length: 15 residues. V lost 5 bases and J lost 2; bases outside the gene matches: 5.

The genes are TRBV28 and TRBJ1-1; no clear D gene. Germline CDR1 and CDR2: MDHEN and SYDVKM. This CDR3 has 13 amino acids. The ends were cut back, 6 bases at V and 1 base at J, with 9 bases in the middle. This chain's CDR3 is CASSPFKNTEAFF. The DNA for the CDR3 is TGTGCCAGCAGCCCCTTTAAGAACACTGAAGCTTTCTTT.

This clonotype showed up just a few times. The chain links TRBV4-1 to TRBJ2-7, with 9 bases that match TRBD2. This CDR3 comprises 15 residues. After removal of 3 bases from V and 2 bases from J, the junction contained 5 bases not matched to a gene. The germline CDR1 and CDR2 sequences are MGHRA and YSYEKL. This chain's CDR3 is CASSQVLAGAYEQYF. The CDR3 bases are TGCGCCAGCAGCCAGGTACTAGCGGGCGCCTACGAGCAGTACTTC.